What follows are 21 T cell receptor beta chains derived from one specimen sequenced in a study of T-cell reconstitution after alpha-beta-depleted transplantation in children. Library preparation (for TCRbeta) was performed with unique molecular identifiers. TCRdb fed the PCR reads into MiXCR, producing one record per CDR3 protein. The table shows about 980,000 distinct CDR3 sequences, with 25% to 35% occurring only once. The source was PBMCs, mostly from graft donor cells, collected 360 days after TCRalphabeta/CD19-depleted stem cell transplant. The receptors come from a boy younger than two who had a stem cell transplant for SCID, so the T cells may come from the graft donor.

V is TRBV10-3 and J is TRBJ1-1; D gene ambiguous. Deletions cut 3 bases from V and 1 base from J, with 6 bases between. This CDR3 has 13 amino acids. The germline V gene has CDR1 ENHRY and CDR2 SYGVKD. CDR3 region: CAISDNGNTEAFF. In nucleotides, the CDR3 is TGTGCCATCAGTGATAATGGGAACACTGAAGCTTTCTTT.

The chain combines TRBV12-3 or TRBV12-4 with TRBJ1-1, with 12 bases that match TRBD1. This CDR3 is built from 14 residues. With V trimmed by 4 bases and J by 7 bases, 4 bases remained unmatched. DNA of the CDR3: TGTGCCAGCAGTTGGGACAGGGGGCAGGGTGAAGCTTTCTTT. Translating gives CASSWDRGQGEAFF.

The V call is TRBV12-3 or TRBV12-4, the J call TRBJ2-3; no clear D. Deletions cut 6 bases from V and 2 bases from J, with 18 bases between. The CDR3 spans 16 residues. CDR3 amino acids: CASSPAKWYDTDTQYF. CDR3 bases: TGTGCCAGCAGCCCCGCCAAGTGGTACGACACAGATACGCAGTATTTT.

The genes are TRBV28 and TRBJ2-7; 9 bases are shared with TRBD1. J lost 6 bases, V lost 3 bases, and 6 bases had no gene match. Germline CDR1 reads MDHEN; CDR2 reads SYDVKM. The CDR3 consists of 14 residues. The CDR3 DNA follows: TGTGCCAGCAGTTTGGGGACAGGGAGTCGCGAGCAGTACTTC. Protein: CASSLGTGSREQYF. Looking up the rest from reference TRBV28 and TRBJ2-7 gives the full variable domain: DVKVTQSSRYLVKRTGEKVFLECVQDMDHENMFWYRQDPGLGLRLIYFSYDVKMKEKGDIPEGYSVSREKKERFSLILESASTNQTSMYLCASSLGTGSREQYFGPGTRLTVT.

This clonotype was counted between two and nine times. This chain uses TRBV4-1 with TRBJ1-5; tentatively, D is TRBD1 (5 bases). Germline-derived CDR1 and CDR2 are MGHRA and YSYEKL. This CDR3 is 14 amino acids long. V was pared by 2 bases and J by 3 bases, with 8 bases between. Written as DNA, the CDR3 is TGCGCCAGCAGCCAAACAGGAATCAATCAGCCCCAGCATTTT. Protein product: CASSQTGINQPQHF.

The chain combines TRBV4-1 with TRBJ2-2; D is possibly TRBD1 or TRBD2 (6 bases each). The CDR3 consists of 17 residues. Per germline, CDR1 MGHRA and CDR2 YSYEKL. Trimming cost V 4 bases and J 7 bases, with 22 bases left between them. The CDR3, as DNA: TGCGCCAGCAGCCGGGGGCCCCTAGCGCCGGAAGGCGGGGAGCTGTTTTTT. Protein sequence: CASSRGPLAPEGGELFF.

The CDR3 bases are TGCGCCAGCAGCCAAGTCTTCCAGGGCAATCAGCCCCAGCATTTT. Translated: CASSQVFQGNQPQHF. The chain couples TRBV4-3 to TRBJ1-5; D is unresolved. The CDR3 contains 15 residues. Germline-derived CDR1 and CDR2 are LGHNA and YSLEER. V lost 1 base to trimming and J lost 2 bases, with 9 bases between them.

This clonotype turned up a few times. This chain joins TRBV7-8 and TRBJ1-6, with D maybe TRBD1 (5 bases). CDR1 is SGHVS, CDR2 FQNEAQ, per germline. CDR3 length equals 17 residues. Trimming removed 1 base from V and 10 bases from J, with 20 bases in between. The CDR3 coding sequence is TGTGCCAGCAGCTTAGTTTTCGGGGACCCTGGCAGCTCACCCCTCCACTTT. As protein: CASSLVFGDPGSSPLHF.

The chain employs TRBV15 and TRBJ1-1; perhaps TRBD1 as D (6 bases). Per the germline V gene, CDR1 is LNHNV and CDR2 is YYDKDF (reference sequence). V was shortened by 0 bases and J by 3 bases, with 17 bases between the two germline ends. The length of the CDR3 is 17 residues. The CDR3 here is CATSRDSLQGGDTEAFF. DNA for the CDR3: TGTGCCACCAGCAGAGATTCCCTACAGGGAGGCGACACTGAAGCTTTCTTT.

The chain recombines TRBV10-3 with TRBJ2-1; TRBD1 matches at 8 bases. Germline V gives CDR1 ENHRY, CDR2 SYGVKD. The CDR3 covers 14 residues. V was pared by 7 bases and J by 7 bases, with 9 bases of the junction left unmatched. In DNA, the CDR3 is TGTGCCATCATTAACGGACAGGGACAAAATGAGCAGTTCTTC. Translating gives CAIINGQGQNEQFF.

The chain joins TRBV5-1 to TRBJ2-1, with 10 positions matching TRBD2. Losses at the gene ends were 0 bases for V and 5 bases for J; bases not matched to a gene: 11. This CDR3 is 18 amino acids long. Per germline, CDR1 SGHRS and CDR2 YFSETQ. This chain's CDR3 is CASSLDLAGATPNNEQFF. In DNA, the CDR3 is TGCGCCAGCAGCTTGGACCTAGCGGGGGCCACTCCGAACAATGAGCAGTTCTTC.

This clonotype occurred a few times. The chain has TRBV13 and TRBJ2-1, with 16 nucleotides matching TRBD2. Unmatched junction bases numbered 14, after V lost 5 bases and J lost 4 bases. Germline V gene lookup returns CDR1 PRHDT and CDR2 FYEKMQ (reference sequence). The CDR3 runs 20 residues. CDR3 amino acids: CASSPSPGLAGGLGYNEQFF. Here the CDR3 DNA reads TGTGCCAGCAGCCCCTCCCCGGGACTAGCGGGGGGGCTGGGGTACAATGAGCAGTTCTTC.

This clonotype occurred a few times. This chain uses TRBV2 with TRBJ2-5; TRBD1 agrees at 8 bases. Trimming removed 7 bases from V and 4 bases from J; junction bases left unmatched: 5. Germline V lookup: CDR1 SNHLY, CDR2 FYNNEI. The CDR3 extends over 13 amino acids. This chain's CDR3 is CASTWTGLETQYF. For the CDR3, the DNA is TGTGCCAGCACCTGGACAGGGCTAGAGACCCAGTACTTC.

The J gene is TRBJ2-1, the V gene TRBV12-3 or TRBV12-4; no definite D call. The CDR3 contains 11 residues. The V gene lost 1 base and the J gene lost 12 bases, with 7 bases spanning the gap. The CDR3 DNA reads as TGTGCCAGCAGTTTAGGAATAGGGCAGTTCTTC. As protein: CASSLGIGQFF.

This clonotype has just a few counts. This chain links TRBV28 with TRBJ2-7; 7 bases align to TRBD1. This CDR3 region has 15 residues. CDR1 and CDR2 (germline): MDHEN, SYDVKM. V was pared by 6 bases and J by 2 bases, with 10 bases of the junction left unmatched. The CDR3, as DNA: TGTGCCAGCAGCATCGACAGGGTGCTTCCCTACGAGCAGTACTTC. Amino acids: CASSIDRVLPYEQYF.

The rearrangement joins TRBV7-9 to TRBJ2-5, with D perhaps matching TRBD1 or TRBD2 (5 bases each). The germline V gene has CDR1 SEHNR and CDR2 FQNEAQ (reference sequence). Trimming stripped 5 bases from V and 2 bases from J, with 15 bases between. The CDR3 is 15 amino acids. The chain's CDR3 is CASSPGPGMQETQYF. The CDR3 DNA is TGTGCCAGCAGCCCGGGACCGGGCATGCAAGAGACCCAGTACTTC.

The chain joins TRBV18 to TRBJ2-1, with 8 bases aligning to TRBD1. The germline V gene has CDR1 KGHSH and CDR2 LQKENI. V lost 3 bases, J lost 3 bases, and 7 bases stayed unmatched. The CDR3 totals 16 residues. CDR3 amino acids: CASSPRTGSLYNEQFF. CDR3 nucleotides: TGTGCCAGCTCACCTCGGACAGGGAGCCTCTACAATGAGCAGTTCTTC.

The chain links TRBV29-1 to TRBJ2-2, with 16 bases lining up with TRBD2. The V and J ends lost 7 bases and 6 bases, in that order; junction bases with no gene match: 20. This CDR3 has 20 residues. Germline values: CDR1 SQVTM, CDR2 ANQGSEA. CDR3 DNA sequence: TGCAGCGCGCGCCCTTCCGGGACTAGCGGGGGGGCCGTAAGTCCCGGGGAGCTGTTTTTT. Its protein product is CSARPSGTSGGAVSPGELFF.

This clonotype was counted a single time. The conserved phenylalanine or tryptophan is not found at the CDR3 terminus, so this likely reflects a read error. The DNA is omitted, as the CDR3 cannot be located on it reliably, and the CDR3 follows TCRdb's listing. The chain uses TRBV19 and TRBJ2-1; the D call TRBD2 from the table was never checked on the DNA. The CDR3 region is 12 residues in length, termini included. Germline V gene sequence: CDR1 LNHDA, CDR2 SQIVND (reference sequence). CDR3 amino acids: CASSIGAGGQFC.

The chain uses TRBV7-9 and TRBJ2-7; 8 bases align to TRBD2. The CDR3 has 16 amino acids. V shed 6 bases, J shed 6 bases, and the junction held 16 bases outside the gene matches. The germline V gene encodes CDR1 SEHNR and CDR2 FQNEAQ (reference sequence). The CDR3 region is CASSAGGEGLDGEQYF. The CDR3, as DNA: TGTGCCAGCAGTGCCGGGGGGGAGGGATTGGATGGCGAGCAGTACTTC.

The sample holds a few counts of this clonotype. The gene calls are TRBV6-5 and TRBJ1-1, with TRBD1 identical over 9 bases. After removal of 2 bases from V and 6 bases from J, the junction contained 10 bases not matched to a gene. CDR3 size: 16 residues. Germline loops: CDR1 MNHEY, CDR2 SVGAGI. CDR3 in DNA: TGTGCCAGCAGTTACCGGACAGGGGCCTCGGGGGCTGAAGCTTTCTTT. Amino acids: CASSYRTGASGAEAFF.